This T cell receptor (beta chain) was sequenced for a study of cytomegalovirus exposure and HLA in healthy donors. General study findings and limits: V- and J-gene trimming in TCR beta was tied to a missense DCLRE1C variant by an analysis performed later.

V was clipped by 2 bases and J by 16 bases; unmatched bases: 5. This CDR3 is 11 amino acids long. Germline V CDR1 and CDR2: GTSNPN, SVGIG (reference sequence). Vbeta (60) and Jbeta (13) primers were used in the PCR. Method: immunoSEQ multiplex PCR; TCRdb's copy keeps in-frame clones and lacks some. The top ten hold less than 2% of the sample, which has 150,000 to 200,000 clones, 80% to 85% seen once. Regarding this clone: What it binds is unknown.

The sequenced material came from PBMCs. This clonotype originated in a man aged 18 to 35 in good health and CMV-seronegative. The rearrangement links TRBV30 to TRBJ2-1, with 10 bases fitting TRBD1. As DNA, the CDR3 is TGTGCCTGGAGTTCCCGGGACAGGGGTTTCTTC. This sequence encodes CAWSSRDRGFF.